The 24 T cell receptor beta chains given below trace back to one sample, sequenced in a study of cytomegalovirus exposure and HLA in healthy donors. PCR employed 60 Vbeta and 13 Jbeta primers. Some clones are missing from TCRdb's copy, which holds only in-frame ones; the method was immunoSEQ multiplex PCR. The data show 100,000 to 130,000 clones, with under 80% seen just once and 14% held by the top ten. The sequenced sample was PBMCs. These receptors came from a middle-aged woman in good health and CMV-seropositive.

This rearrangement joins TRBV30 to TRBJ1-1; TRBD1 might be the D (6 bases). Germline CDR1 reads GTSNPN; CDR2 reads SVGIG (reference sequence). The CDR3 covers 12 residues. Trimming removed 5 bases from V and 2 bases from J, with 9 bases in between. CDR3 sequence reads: CAWGQPNTEAFF. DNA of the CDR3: TGTGCCTGGGGACAGCCAAACACTGAAGCTTTCTTT.

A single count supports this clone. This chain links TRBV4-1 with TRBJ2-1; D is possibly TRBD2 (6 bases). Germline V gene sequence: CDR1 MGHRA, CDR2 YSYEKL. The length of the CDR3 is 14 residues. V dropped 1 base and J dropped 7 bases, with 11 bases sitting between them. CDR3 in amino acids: CASSQVWEANEQFF. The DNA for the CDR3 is TGCGCCAGCAGCCAAGTGTGGGAGGCGAATGAGCAGTTCTTC.

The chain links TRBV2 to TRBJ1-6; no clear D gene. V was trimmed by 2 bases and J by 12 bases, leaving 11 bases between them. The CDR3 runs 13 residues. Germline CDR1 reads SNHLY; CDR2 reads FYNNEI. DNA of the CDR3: TGTGCCAGCAGTGAACGGCGGATAGAACCCCTCCACTTT. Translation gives CASSERRIEPLHF.

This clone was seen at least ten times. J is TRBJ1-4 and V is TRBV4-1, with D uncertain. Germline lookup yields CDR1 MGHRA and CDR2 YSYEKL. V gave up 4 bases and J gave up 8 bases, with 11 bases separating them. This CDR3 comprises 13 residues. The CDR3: CASSRMVGEKLFF. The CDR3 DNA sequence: TGCGCCAGCAGCCGTATGGTCGGGGAAAAACTGTTTTTT.

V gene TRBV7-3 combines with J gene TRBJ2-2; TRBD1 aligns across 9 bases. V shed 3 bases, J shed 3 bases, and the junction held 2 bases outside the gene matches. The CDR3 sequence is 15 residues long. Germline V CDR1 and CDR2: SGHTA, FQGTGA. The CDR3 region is CASSLGQGYTGELFF. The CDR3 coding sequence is TGTGCCAGCAGCTTGGGACAGGGTTACACCGGGGAGCTGTTTTTT.

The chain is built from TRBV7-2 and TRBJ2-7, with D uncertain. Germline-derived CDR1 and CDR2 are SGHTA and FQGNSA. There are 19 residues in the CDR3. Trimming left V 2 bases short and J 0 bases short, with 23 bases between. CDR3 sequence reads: CASSLTPYVKPKSSYEQYF. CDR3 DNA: TGTGCCAGCAGCTTAACCCCCTATGTTAAGCCCAAAAGCTCCTACGAGCAGTACTTC.

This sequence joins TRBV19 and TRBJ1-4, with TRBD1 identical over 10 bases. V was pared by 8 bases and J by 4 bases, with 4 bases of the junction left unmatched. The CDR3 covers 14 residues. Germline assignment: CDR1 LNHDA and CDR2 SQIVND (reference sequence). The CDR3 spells CASDRGRGNEKLFF. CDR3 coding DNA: TGTGCCAGTGACAGGGGGCGCGGTAATGAAAAACTGTTTTTT.

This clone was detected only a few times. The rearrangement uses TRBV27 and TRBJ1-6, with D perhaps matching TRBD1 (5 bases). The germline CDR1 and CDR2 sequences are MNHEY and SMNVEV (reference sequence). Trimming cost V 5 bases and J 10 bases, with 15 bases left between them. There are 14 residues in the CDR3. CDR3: CASSQITGGSPLHF. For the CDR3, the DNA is TGTGCCAGCAGTCAAATAACGGGGGGATCACCCCTCCACTTT.

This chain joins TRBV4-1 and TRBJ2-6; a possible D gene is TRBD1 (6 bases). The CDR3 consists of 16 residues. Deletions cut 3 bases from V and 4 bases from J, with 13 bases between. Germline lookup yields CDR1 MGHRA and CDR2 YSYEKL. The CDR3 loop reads CASSQGAFKGANVLTF. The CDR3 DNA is TGCGCCAGCAGCCAGGGGGCATTCAAAGGGGCCAACGTCCTGACTTTC.

CDR3 region: CASSEGQSLEKLFF. DNA of the CDR3: TGTGCCAGCAGCGAGGGACAGAGCTTGGAAAAACTGTTTTTT. V usage is TRBV5-4 and J usage is TRBJ1-4; 7 nucleotides align to TRBD1. The CDR3 totals 14 residues. Germline CDR1 and CDR2: SGHNT and YYREEE (reference sequence). V lost 4 bases to trimming and J lost 8 bases; unmatched junction nucleotides: 8.

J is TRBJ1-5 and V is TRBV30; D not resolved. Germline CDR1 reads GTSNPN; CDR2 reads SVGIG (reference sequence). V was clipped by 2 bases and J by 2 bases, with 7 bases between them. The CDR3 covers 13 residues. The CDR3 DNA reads TGTGCCTGGAGTCGGCAGGGCAATCAGCCCCAGCATTTT. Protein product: CAWSRQGNQPQHF.

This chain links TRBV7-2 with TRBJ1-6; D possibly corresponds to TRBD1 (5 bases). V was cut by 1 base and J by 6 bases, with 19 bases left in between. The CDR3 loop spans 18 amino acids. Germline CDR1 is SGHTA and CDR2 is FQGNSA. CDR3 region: CASSLGVGGLGGNSPLHF. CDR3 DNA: TGTGCCAGCAGCTTAGGGGTGGGAGGGCTTGGGGGTAATTCACCCCTCCACTTT.

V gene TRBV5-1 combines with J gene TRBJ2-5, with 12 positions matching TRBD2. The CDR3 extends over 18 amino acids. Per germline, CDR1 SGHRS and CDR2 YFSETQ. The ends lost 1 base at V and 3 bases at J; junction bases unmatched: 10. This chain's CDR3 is CASSLKASGGAGEETQYF. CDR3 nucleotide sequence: TGCGCCAGCAGCTTGAAGGCTAGCGGGGGGGCAGGGGAAGAGACCCAGTACTTC.

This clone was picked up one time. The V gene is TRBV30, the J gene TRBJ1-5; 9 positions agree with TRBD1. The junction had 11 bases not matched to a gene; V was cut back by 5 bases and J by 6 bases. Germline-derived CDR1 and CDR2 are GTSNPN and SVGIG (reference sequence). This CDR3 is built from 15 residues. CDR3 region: CAWGTPGTGRQPQHF. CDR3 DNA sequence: TGTGCCTGGGGTACCCCCGGGACAGGGCGTCAGCCCCAGCATTTT.

The CDR3, as DNA: TGTGCCAGCAGCTCCGGGACAAAAGCCCCCCAGTTCTTC. Encoded protein: CASSSGTKAPQFF. The chain uses TRBV7-2 and TRBJ2-1, with a tentative D call TRBD1 (6 bases). CDR3 length: 13 residues. CDR1 and CDR2 from the germline V gene are SGHTA and FQGNSA. Trimming shortened V by 4 bases and J by 13 bases, and 17 bases separated the two germline ends.

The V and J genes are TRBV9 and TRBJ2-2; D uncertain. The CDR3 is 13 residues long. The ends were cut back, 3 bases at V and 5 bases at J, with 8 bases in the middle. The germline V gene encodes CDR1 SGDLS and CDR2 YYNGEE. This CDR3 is CASSGPRTGELFF. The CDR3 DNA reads TGTGCCAGCAGCGGCCCGAGGACCGGGGAGCTGTTTTTT.

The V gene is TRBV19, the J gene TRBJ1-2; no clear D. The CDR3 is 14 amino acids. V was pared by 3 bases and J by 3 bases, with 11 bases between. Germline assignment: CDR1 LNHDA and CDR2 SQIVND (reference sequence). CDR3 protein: CASSMGMFDYGYTF. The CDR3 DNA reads TGTGCCAGTAGTATGGGCATGTTCGACTATGGCTACACCTTC.

The CDR3 nucleotides are TGTGCCAGCAGCTCCGGACAGGGACGGAACACTGAAGCTTTCTTT. Translation gives CASSSGQGRNTEAFF. This chain joins TRBV7-2 and TRBJ1-1, with 8 positions matching TRBD1. Losses at the gene ends were 4 bases for V and 1 base for J; bases not matched to a gene: 5. The CDR3 runs 15 residues. Per germline, CDR1 SGHTA and CDR2 FQGNSA.

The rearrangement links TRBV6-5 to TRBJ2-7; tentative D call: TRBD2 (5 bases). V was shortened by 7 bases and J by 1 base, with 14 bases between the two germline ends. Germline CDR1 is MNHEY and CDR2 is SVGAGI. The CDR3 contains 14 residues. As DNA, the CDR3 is TGTGCCAGCAAACAAAGCGGACGATCCTACGAGCAGTACTTC. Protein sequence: CASKQSGRSYEQYF.

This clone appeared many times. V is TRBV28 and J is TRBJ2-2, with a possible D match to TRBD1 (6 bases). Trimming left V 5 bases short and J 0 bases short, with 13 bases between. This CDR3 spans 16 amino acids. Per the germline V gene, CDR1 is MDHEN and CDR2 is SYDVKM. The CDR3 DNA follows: TGTGCCAGCAGTATGGACAGTTTAGCGAACACCGGGGAGCTGTTTTTT. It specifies CASSMDSLANTGELFF.

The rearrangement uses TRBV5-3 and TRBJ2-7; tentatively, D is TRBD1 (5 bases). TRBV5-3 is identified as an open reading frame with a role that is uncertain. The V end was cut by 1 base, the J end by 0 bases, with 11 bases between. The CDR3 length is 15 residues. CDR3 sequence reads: CARSLTGYLSYEQYF. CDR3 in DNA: TGTGCCAGAAGCTTGACAGGTTACCTCTCCTACGAGCAGTACTTC.

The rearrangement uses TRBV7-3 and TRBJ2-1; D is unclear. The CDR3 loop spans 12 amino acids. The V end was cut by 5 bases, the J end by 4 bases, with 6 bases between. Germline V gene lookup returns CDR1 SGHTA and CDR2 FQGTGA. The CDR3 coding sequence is TGTGCCAGCAGCATGACATACAATGAGCAGTTCTTC. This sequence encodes CASSMTYNEQFF. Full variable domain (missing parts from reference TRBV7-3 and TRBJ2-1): GAGVSQTPSNKVTEKGKYVELRCDPISGHTALYWYRQSLGQGPEFLIYFQGTGAADDSGLPNDRFFAVRPEGSVSTLKIQRTERGDSAVYLCASSMTYNEQFFGPGTRLTVL.

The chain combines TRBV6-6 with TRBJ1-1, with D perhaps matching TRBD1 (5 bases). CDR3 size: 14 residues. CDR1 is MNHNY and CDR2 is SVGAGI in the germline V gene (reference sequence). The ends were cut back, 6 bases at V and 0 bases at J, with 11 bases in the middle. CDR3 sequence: CASRTDRLNTEAFF. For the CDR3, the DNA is TGTGCCAGCAGAACCGACAGATTGAACACTGAAGCTTTCTTT.

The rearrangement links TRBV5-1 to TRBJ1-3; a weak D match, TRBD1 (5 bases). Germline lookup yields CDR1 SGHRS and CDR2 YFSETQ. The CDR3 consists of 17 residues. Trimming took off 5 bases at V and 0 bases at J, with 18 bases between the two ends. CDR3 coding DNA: TGCGCCAGCAGTAACGCTCTCTGGACAAACTCTGGAAACACCATATATTTT. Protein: CASSNALWTNSGNTIYF.